These T cell receptor beta chains were read from a single sample in a study of blood T cell repertoires in COVID-19. Measured with immunoSEQ multiplex PCR; TCRdb has only the in-frame clones, and not every one. Seen here are more than 400,000 clones, approximately 85% observed once, and the top ten hold roughly 3.1%. Sequenced: peripheral blood. Source of these receptors: a human donor in a cohort sampled during active COVID-19. The conserved cysteine and the conserved F or W are not part of the CDR3 here. The D gene is left open where the match is weak.

len	d_gene	v_gene	j_gene	CDR3aa
13	.	TRBV3-1/TRBV3-2	TRBJ1-2	ASSQALQAIYGYT
10	.	TRBV2	TRBJ1-1	ASIAVQTEAF
12	TRBD1	TRBV10-3	TRBJ1-1	AISSGQRNTEAF
10	.	TRBV28	TRBJ1-1	AIDRPNTEAF
13	.	TRBV6-1	TRBJ2-5	ASSELQGAMETQY
12	.	TRBV27	TRBJ1-5	ASSLSSQLWPQH
12	TRBD2	TRBV30	TRBJ2-3	AWRTAGGKDTQY
12	.	TRBV7-3	TRBJ1-6	ASSLRGGGSPLH
13	TRBD2	TRBV6-2/TRBV6-3	TRBJ2-1	ASSSGGRGDNEQF
11	TRBD1	TRBV12-3/TRBV12-4	TRBJ1-2	ASSRDRDYGYT
13	.	TRBV10-2	TRBJ2-6	ASSGTEAGANVLT
12	TRBD1	TRBV5-6	TRBJ2-7	ASSRDRSSYEQY
9	.	TRBV25-1	TRBJ2-7	ASSVEREQY
12	.	TRBV6-5	TRBJ1-5	ASNSRLSNQPQH
13	TRBD1	TRBV30	TRBJ2-1	AWTGTGTFYNEQF
11	.	TRBV7-3	TRBJ2-5	ASSPNSQETQY
14	TRBD1	TRBV28	TRBJ2-2	ASSFPHRGAFGELF
11	.	TRBV11-2	TRBJ1-2	ASSPDSLYGYT
17	TRBD1	TRBV12-5	TRBJ1-4	ASGLKTGTGEWGNEKLF
14	TRBD2	TRBV28	TRBJ2-1	ASSPRLAENDNEQF
13	TRBD2	TRBV19	TRBJ2-3	ASSLTSGSTDTQY
16	TRBD2	TRBV10-3	TRBJ2-3	AISYGGASGTSADTQY
13	.	TRBV7-3	TRBJ2-7	ASSLNGQPQGEQY
13	.	TRBV28	TRBJ2-7	ASSFERGSSYEQY
11	.	TRBV19	TRBJ2-2	ATSGTHTGELF
17	TRBD1	TRBV4-3	TRBJ1-2	ASSQDLGTGGIANYGYT
13	.	TRBV15	TRBJ2-6	ATSPPGSGANVLT